This T cell receptor beta chain was found in a study of blood T cell repertoires in COVID-19. Turning to the study itself: COVID-19 samples collected from the United States, Italy and Spain covered acute and convalescent phases. T cells, B-cell-depleted T cells, or PBMCs provided the cDNA or gDNA that served as material.

The CDR3 length is 13 residues. Trimming stripped 6 bases from V and 7 bases from J, with 15 bases between. This clone was seen once. In the original workflow: Reference gene primer amplification gave nucleated cell count estimates. The repertoire was sequenced with immunoSEQ multiplex PCR; TCRdb's copy has only in-frame clones and lacks some. From that table come the V and J calls and clone size; the DNA was used to work out D and trimming. The sample includes about 120,000 clones, approximately 90% seen only once; the top ten take under 20%. This clonotype was sampled from a human donor with acute or convalescent COVID-19. The donor label of this sample is uncertain. This sequence joins TRBV12-3 or TRBV12-4 and TRBJ1-2, with a tentative D call TRBD1 (6 bases). Sequenced input: peripheral blood. The CDR3 nucleotides are TGTGCCAGCAGCCTTGGGGGCCGGTTTGGCTACACCTTC. It encodes CASSLGGRFGYTF.